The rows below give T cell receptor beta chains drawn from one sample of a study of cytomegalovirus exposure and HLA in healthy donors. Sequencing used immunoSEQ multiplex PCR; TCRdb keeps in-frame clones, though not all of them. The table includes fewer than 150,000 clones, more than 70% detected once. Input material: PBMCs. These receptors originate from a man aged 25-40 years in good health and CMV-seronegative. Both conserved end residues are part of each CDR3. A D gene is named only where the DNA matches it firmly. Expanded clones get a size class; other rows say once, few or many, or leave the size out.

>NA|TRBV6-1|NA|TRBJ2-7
TGTGCCAGCGTAATGAACCCAGGCACCCCCAACGAGCAGTACTTC
CASVMNPGTPNEQYF
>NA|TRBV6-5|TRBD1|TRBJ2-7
TGTGCCAGCAGTTCGGACAGGGGGGGCTACGAGCAGTACTTC
CASSSDRGGYEQYF
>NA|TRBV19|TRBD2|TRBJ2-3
TGTGCCAGTACCAAAATATGGACTAGCGGGAGGGCAAATACGCAGTATTTT
CASTKIWTSGRANTQYF
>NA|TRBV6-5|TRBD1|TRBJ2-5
TGTGCCAGCAGTTACGGGACAGGGGGGCGAGAGACCCAGTACTTC
CASSYGTGGRETQYF
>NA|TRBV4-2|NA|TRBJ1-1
TGTGCCAGCAGCCAAGACGTAGGGAATAACAGGCGGCGGGACTTT
CASSQDVGNNRRRDF
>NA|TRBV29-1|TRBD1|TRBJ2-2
TGCAGCGTTGACACAGGGGGCGGCACCGGGGAGCTGTTTTTT
CSVDTGGGTGELFF
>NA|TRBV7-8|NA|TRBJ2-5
TGTGCCAGCAGCTTAGGGGGGGATTGGGAGACCCAGTACTTC
CASSLGGDWETQYF
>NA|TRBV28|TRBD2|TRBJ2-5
TGTGCCAGCAGTTCACCGGGACTACAAGAGACCCAGTACTTC
CASSSPGLQETQYF
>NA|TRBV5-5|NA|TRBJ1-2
TGTGCCAGCACCACCTACACTGAAAGCGGCGGCTACACCTTC
CASTTYTESGGYTF
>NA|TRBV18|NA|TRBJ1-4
TGTGCCAGCTCACCGAGGGGAGGACCGCAAACTAATGAAAAACTGTTTTTT
CASSPRGGPQTNEKLFF
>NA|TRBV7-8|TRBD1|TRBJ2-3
TGTGCCAGCAGTCGCGACAGGGATACAGATACGCAGTATTTT
CASSRDRDTDTQYF
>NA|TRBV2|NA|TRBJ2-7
TGTGCCAGCAGTGTGTTAGGGGCAAGGTACGAGCAGTACTTC
CASSVLGARYEQYF
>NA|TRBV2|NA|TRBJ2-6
TGTGCCAGCGATGGGAGTGGGGCCAACGTCCTGACTTTC
CASDGSGANVLTF
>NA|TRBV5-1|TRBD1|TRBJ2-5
TGCGCCAGCAGCCCGGGACAGGGTCTAGAGACCCAGTACTTC
CASSPGQGLETQYF
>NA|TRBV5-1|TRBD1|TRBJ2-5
TGCGCCAGCAGCATCCAAGGACAGGGCCAAGAGACCCAGTACTTC
CASSIQGQGQETQYF
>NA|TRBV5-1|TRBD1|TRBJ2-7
TGCGCCAGCAGCCCCCCTCCCGGGACAGGGTACGAGCAGTACTTC
CASSPPPGTGYEQYF
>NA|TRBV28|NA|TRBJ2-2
TGTGCCAGCAGTTTAGGACACGTGAACACCGGGGAGCTGTTTTTT
CASSLGHVNTGELFF
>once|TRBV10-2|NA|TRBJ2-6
TGCGCCATTTGGGGGCCGGGGGCCAACGTCCTGACTTTC
CAIWGPGANVLTF
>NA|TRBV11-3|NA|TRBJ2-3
TGTGCCAGCAGCTTAGACTACACAGATACGCAGTATTTT
CASSLDYTDTQYF
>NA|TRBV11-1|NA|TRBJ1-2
TGTGCCAGCAGCCCCCTCCTGGCGGGGGCGTTTAGCTATGGCTACACCTTC
CASSPLLAGAFSYGYTF
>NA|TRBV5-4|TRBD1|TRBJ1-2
TGTGCCAGCAGCTCCGACAGGGGGCCTAGTGGCTACACCTTC
CASSSDRGPSGYTF
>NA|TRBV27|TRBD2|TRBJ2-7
TGTGCCAGCAGTCGGGGATATCAGGGACTAGGGTTGGGTGAGCAGTACTTC
CASSRGYQGLGLGEQYF
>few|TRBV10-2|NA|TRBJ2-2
TGCGCCAGCAGTGAGTCTACGAACACCGGGGAGCTGTTTTTT
CASSESTNTGELFF
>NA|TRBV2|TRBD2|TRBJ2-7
TGTGCCAGCAGAGCCGGGACTAGTTTAGCTGGTTTTTACGAGCAGTACTTC
CASRAGTSLAGFYEQYF
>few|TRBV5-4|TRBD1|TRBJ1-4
TGTGCCAGCAGCCTGCCGGGACAGGGGAATGAAAAACTGTTTTTT
CASSLPGQGNEKLFF
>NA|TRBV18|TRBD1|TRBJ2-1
TGTGCCAGCTCACCACTGACAGGGGTCGATGAGCAGTTCTTC
CASSPLTGVDEQFF
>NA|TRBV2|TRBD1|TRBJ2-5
TGTGCCAGCAGTGAACCTGGGACAGGGGTAATAGAGACCCAGTACTTC
CASSEPGTGVIETQYF
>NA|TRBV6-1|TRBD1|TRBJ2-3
TGTGCCAGCAGCCGGGACAGGGCAGATACGCAGTATTTT
CASSRDRADTQYF
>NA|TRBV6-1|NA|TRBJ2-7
TGTGCCAGCAGTGAAAGTGGGGGGTCCTACGAGCAGTACTTC
CASSESGGSYEQYF
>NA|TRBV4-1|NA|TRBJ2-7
TGCGCCAGCAGCCAGGACAACTCCTACGAGCAGTACTTC
CASSQDNSYEQYF
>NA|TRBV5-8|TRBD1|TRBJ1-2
TGTGCCAGCAGCTTGGGACAGGGTTATAACTATGGCTACACCTTC
CASSLGQGYNYGYTF
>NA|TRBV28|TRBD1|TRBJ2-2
TGTGCCAGCAGCTATAGGGACAGGGCAGGATACGGGGAGCTGTTTTTT
CASSYRDRAGYGELFF
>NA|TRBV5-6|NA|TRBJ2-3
TGTGCCAGCACCTCGGTCGATACGCAGTATTTT
CASTSVDTQYF
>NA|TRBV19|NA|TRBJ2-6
TGTGCCAGTAGTATTAGCCCAGGGCCTGGGGCCAACGTCCTGACTTTC
CASSISPGPGANVLTF
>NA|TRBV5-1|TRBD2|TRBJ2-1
TGCGCCAGCAGCTTGAACGGGAGGGCCCCCTACAATGAGCAGTTCTTC
CASSLNGRAPYNEQFF
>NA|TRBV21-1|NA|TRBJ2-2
TGTGCCAGCAGCAAGGGACTAGCGGGGGTGGGAGGTGGCGGGGAGCTGTTTTTT
CASSKGLAGVGGGGELFF